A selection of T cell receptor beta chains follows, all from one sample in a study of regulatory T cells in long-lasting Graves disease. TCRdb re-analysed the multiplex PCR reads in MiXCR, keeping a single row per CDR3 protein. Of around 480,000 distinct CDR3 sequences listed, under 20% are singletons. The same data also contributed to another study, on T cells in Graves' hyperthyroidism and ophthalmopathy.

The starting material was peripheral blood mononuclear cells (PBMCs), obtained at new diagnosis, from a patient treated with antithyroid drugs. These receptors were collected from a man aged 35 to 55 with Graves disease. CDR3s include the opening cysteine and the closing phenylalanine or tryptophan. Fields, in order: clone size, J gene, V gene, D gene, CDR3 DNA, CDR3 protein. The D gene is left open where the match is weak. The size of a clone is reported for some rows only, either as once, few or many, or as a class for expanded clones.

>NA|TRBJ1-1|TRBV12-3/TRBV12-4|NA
TGTGCCGGCAGTTTAGCAACAGGGAACACTGAAGCTTTCTTT
CAGSLATGNTEAFF
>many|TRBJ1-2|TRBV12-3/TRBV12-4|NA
TGTGCCAGCAGAATTACCCGGTCAACGGGCTATGGCTACACCTTC
CASRITRSTGYGYTF
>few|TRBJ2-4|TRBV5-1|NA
TGCGCCAGCAGCTTGGACGGGTCAAGAAACATTCAGTACTTC
CASSLDGSRNIQYF
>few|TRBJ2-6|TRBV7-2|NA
TGTGCCAGCAGCTTTACTAGGGCTGGGGCCAACGTCCTGACTTTC
CASSFTRAGANVLTF
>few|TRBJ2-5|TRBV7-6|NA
TGTGCCAGCAGCGCCCCGCCCGGGACAACGTGGACCCAGTACTTC
CASSAPPGTTWTQYF
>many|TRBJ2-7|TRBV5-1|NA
TGCGCCAGCAGCTCCTTAGCGGACCCCTACGAGCAGTACTTC
CASSSLADPYEQYF
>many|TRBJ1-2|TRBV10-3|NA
TGTGCCATCAGTGAGTCGGCCAGGGTGTCCATTAGCTACACCTTC
CAISESARVSISYTF
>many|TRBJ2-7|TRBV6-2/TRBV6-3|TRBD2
TGTGCCAGCAGTGAACTAAGGACTAGTACGATGCAGTACTTC
CASSELRTSTMQYF
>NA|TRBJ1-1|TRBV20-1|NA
TGCAGTGCTAGTTCTGCTGAAGCTTTCTTT
CSASSAEAFF
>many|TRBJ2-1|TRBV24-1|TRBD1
TGTGCCACCAGCCCGACAGGGGGCTTTGAGCAGTTCTTC
CATSPTGGFEQFF
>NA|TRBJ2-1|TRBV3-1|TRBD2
TGTGCCAGCAGCCCGCTCGCGGGAGGGTATGTAAGTGAGCAGTTCTTC
CASSPLAGGYVSEQFF
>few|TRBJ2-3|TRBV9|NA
TGTGCCAGCAGCGTAGCGGATAGCACAGATACGCAGTATTTT
CASSVADSTDTQYF
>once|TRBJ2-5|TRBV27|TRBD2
TGTGCCAGCAGTTTCTTAGCGGGGATTGGAGAAGAGACCCAGTACTTC
CASSFLAGIGEETQYF
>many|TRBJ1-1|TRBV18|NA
TGTGCCAGCTCCTACAGTGGGGCGGGCACTGAAGCTTTCTTT
CASSYSGAGTEAFF
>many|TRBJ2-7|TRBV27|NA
TGTGCCAGCAGCTCAGGGGCGGGGTACGAGCAGTACTTC
CASSSGAGYEQYF
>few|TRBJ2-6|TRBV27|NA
TGTGCCAGCAGTTTAGATTCATGGGGATCTGGGGCCAACGTCCTGACTTTC
CASSLDSWGSGANVLTF
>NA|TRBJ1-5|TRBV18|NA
TGTGCCAGCTCAAGTCGAGAGAGCAATCAGCCCCAGCATTTT
CASSSRESNQPQHF